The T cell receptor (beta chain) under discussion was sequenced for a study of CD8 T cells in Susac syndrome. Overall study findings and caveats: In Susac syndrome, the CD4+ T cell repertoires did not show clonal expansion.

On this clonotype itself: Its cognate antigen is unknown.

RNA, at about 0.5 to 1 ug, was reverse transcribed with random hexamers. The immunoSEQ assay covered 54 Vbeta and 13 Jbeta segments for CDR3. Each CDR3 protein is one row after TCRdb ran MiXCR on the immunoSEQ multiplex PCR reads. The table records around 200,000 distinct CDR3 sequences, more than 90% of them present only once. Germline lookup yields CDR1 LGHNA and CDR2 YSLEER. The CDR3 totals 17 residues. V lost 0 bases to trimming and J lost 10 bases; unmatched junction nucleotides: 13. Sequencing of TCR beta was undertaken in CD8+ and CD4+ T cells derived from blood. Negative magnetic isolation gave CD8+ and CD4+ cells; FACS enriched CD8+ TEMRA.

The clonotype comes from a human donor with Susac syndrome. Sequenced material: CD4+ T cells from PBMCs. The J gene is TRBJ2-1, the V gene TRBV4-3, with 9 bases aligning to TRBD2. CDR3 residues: CASSQDCGGGELCEQFF. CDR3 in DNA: TGCGCCAGCAGCCAAGACTGTGGCGGGGGGGAACTTTGCGAGCAGTTCTTC.